The present T cell receptor beta chain was sequenced within a study of CD8+CD57+ T cells in acquired aplastic anemia. Previously, flow cytometry had revealed CD8+CD57+ cell expansion in the patients chosen for sequencing. V lost 1 base to trimming and J lost 5 bases; unmatched junction nucleotides: 5. This CDR3 is 14 amino acids long. From germline, CDR1 is SGHRS and CDR2 YFSETQ. Template material for TCR beta VDJ and CDR3 profiling consisted of genomic DNA. TCRdb re-derived calls from the reads in MiXCR, one entry per CDR3 protein. The table lists about 470,000 distinct CDR3 sequences, roughly 34% of them singletons.

The sample was sorted CD4+, CD8+, or CD8+CD57+ T cells (not recorded which) from PBMCs. This clonotype was obtained from a human donor with aplastic anemia. V usage is TRBV5-1 and J usage is TRBJ2-5, with 7 bases aligning to TRBD2. The CDR3 bases are TGCGCCAGCAGCTTGTCCGGGACTATGGAGACCCAGTACTTC. It translates to CASSLSGTMETQYF.